This TCR beta chain was retrieved from a study of CD8 T cells in Susac syndrome. General study findings and limits: Only a relatively small number of individuals were included in the TCR sequencing and HLA analysis.

Sequencing of TCR beta was undertaken in CD8+ and CD4+ T cells derived from blood. Healthy donors served as the controls. They were matched for age and sex. Reverse transcription of about 0.5 to 1 ug RNA was carried out with random hexamers. The TCR beta CDR3 was amplified by immunoSEQ multiplex PCR across 54 Vbeta, 13 Jbeta. In TCRdb, the immunoSEQ multiplex PCR reads were re-called with MiXCR into one record per CDR3 protein. The sample lists approximately 160,000 distinct CDR3 sequences, over 85% seen once, with around 0.13% in the top ten. The CDR3 has 15 residues. Trimming removed 1 base from V and 5 bases from J, with 14 bases in between. From germline, CDR1 is SGHVS and CDR2 FQNEAQ. A remark on this clonotype: Antigen unknown.

This TCR came from a human donor in good health. The material sequenced was CD4+ T cells from PBMCs. The chain links TRBV7-8 to TRBJ2-5; TRBD2 might be the D (7 bases). The CDR3 coding sequence is TGTGCCAGCAGCTTAGTGGGGGGGCTCCGGGAGACCCAGTACTTC. It translates to CASSLVGGLRETQYF.